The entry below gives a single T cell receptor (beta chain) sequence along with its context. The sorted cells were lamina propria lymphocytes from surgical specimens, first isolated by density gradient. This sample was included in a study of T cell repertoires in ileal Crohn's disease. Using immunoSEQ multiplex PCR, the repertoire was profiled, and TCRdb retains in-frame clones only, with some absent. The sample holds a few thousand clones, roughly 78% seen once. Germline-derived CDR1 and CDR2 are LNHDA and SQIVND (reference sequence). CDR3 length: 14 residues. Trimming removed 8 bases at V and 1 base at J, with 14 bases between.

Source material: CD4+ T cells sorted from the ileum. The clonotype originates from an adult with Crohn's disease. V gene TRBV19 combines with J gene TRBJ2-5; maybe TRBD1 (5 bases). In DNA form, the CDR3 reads TGTGCCAGTTCGAGATTCCAGGGCCAAGAGACCCAGTACTTC. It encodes CASSRFQGQETQYF.